The 24 T cell receptor beta chains given below trace back to one sample, sequenced in a study of blood T cells in healthy people across ages. A J-beta primer mix and a sample-barcoded 5' primer were used in a second PCR of roughly 6 to 11 cycles. MiXCR, applied by TCRdb to the 5' RACE reads, yields one record per CDR3 protein. The sample contains more than 550,000 distinct CDR3 sequences, 20% to 25% of which appear only once. The sample was blood. Receptor source: a man between 65 and 79 years old in good health.

This clonotype was detected a few times. The chain carries TRBV2 and TRBJ2-7, with 7 bases matching TRBD1. This CDR3 contains 15 residues. Germline CDR1 is SNHLY and CDR2 is FYNNEI. Trimming removed 4 bases from V and 4 bases from J; junction bases left unmatched: 10. CDR3 DNA: TGTGCCAGCAGTGTAACTTCCGGGACAGATTACGAGCAGTACTTC. Translation: CASSVTSGTDYEQYF.

The V and J genes are TRBV6-4 and TRBJ1-5; D perhaps matches TRBD1 (6 bases). The germline V and J ends were trimmed by 6 bases and 3 bases, with 18 bases remaining between them. This CDR3 contains 16 residues. CDR1 and CDR2 from the germline V gene are MRHNA and SNTAGT. The CDR3 DNA follows: TGTGCCAGCAGCCCCAGTGGGGGGCATGACAATCAGCCCCAGCATTTT. Protein sequence: CASSPSGGHDNQPQHF.

As regards this clonotype: This clone may be a read error of a much larger clone one base away. Since no conserved phenylalanine or tryptophan closes the CDR3, a read error is the likely cause. The V gene is TRBV20-1, the J gene TRBJ2-3; tentative D call: TRBD2 (5 bases). V was shortened by 6 bases and J by 1 base, with 11 bases between the two germline ends. Germline V lookup: CDR1 DFQATT, CDR2 SNEGSKA (reference sequence). CDR3 length equals 13 residues. Here the CDR3 DNA reads TGCAGTGCCTACGACGGGGGCACAGATACGCAGTATGTT. Translated, it gives CSAYDGGTDTQYV.

This clonotype was observed a handful of times. The chain recombines TRBV9 with TRBJ2-1, with D perhaps TRBD2 (5 bases). Deletions cut 0 bases from V and 1 base from J, with 14 bases between. The CDR3 spans 17 residues. The V gene's germline CDR1 is SGDLS and CDR2 YYNGEE. In nucleotides, the CDR3 is TGTGCCAGCAGCGTAGCTTTCGGCGGGCTGTCCTACAATGAGCAGTTCTTC. The encoded protein is CASSVAFGGLSYNEQFF.

V usage is TRBV20-1 and J usage is TRBJ2-1, with a tentative D call TRBD2 (6 bases). V lost 3 bases to trimming and J lost 8 bases, with 14 bases between them. This CDR3 region has 13 residues. The germline V gene encodes CDR1 DFQATT and CDR2 SNEGSKA (reference sequence). The CDR3 sequence is CSASRGGIDEQFF. CDR3 nucleotides: TGCAGTGCTAGTCGTGGGGGGATCGATGAGCAGTTCTTC.

The V call is TRBV5-6, the J call TRBJ1-1; D gene ambiguous. V was pared by 3 bases and J by 5 bases, with 20 bases between. Per germline, CDR1 SGHDT and CDR2 YYEEEE. The CDR3 is 16 amino acids. The CDR3 spells CASSWSLEGGRTEAFF. The CDR3 DNA follows: TGTGCCAGCAGCTGGTCGTTAGAGGGTGGTAGGACTGAAGCTTTCTTT.

At least ten counts were recorded for this clonotype. This chain joins TRBV3-1 and TRBJ2-7, with TRBD2 matching 9 bases. V lost 3 bases to trimming and J lost 4 bases; unmatched junction nucleotides: 4. The CDR3 has 14 residues. CDR1 is LGHDT, CDR2 YNNKEL, per germline (reference sequence). CDR3 DNA: TGTGCCAGCAGCCAGCGGGGGGGCGAATACGAGCAGTACTTC. Translating gives CASSQRGGEYEQYF.

This clonotype turned up a few times. The CDR3 here is CASTPRGDYGYTF. The CDR3 DNA sequence: TGTGCCAGCACTCCGCGGGGGGACTATGGCTACACCTTC. This rearrangement joins TRBV6-2 or TRBV6-3 to TRBJ1-2; D perhaps matches TRBD1 (5 bases). The CDR3 has 13 residues. From germline, CDR1 is MNHEY and CDR2 SVGEGT. Deletions cut 7 bases from V and 3 bases from J, with 12 bases between.

This clonotype showed up just a few times. The genes are TRBV12-3 or TRBV12-4 and TRBJ2-3, with D possibly matching TRBD2 (5 bases). V was trimmed by 2 bases and J by 5 bases, leaving 8 bases between them. This CDR3 is built from 13 residues. The CDR3: CASSLREKDTQYF. For the CDR3, the DNA is TGTGCCAGCAGTTTAAGGGAGAAAGATACGCAGTATTTT.

The V gene is TRBV5-1, the J gene TRBJ2-1; no clear D. The germline V and J ends were trimmed by 6 bases and 5 bases, with 6 bases remaining between them. Germline-derived CDR1 and CDR2 are SGHRS and YFSETQ. The CDR3 is made up of 11 amino acids. As DNA, the CDR3 is TGCGCCAGCATGGCGCACAATGAGCAGTTCTTC. Translating gives CASMAHNEQFF.

In this sample, this clonotype turned up a few times. This chain uses TRBV12-3 or TRBV12-4 with TRBJ2-5; D is perhaps TRBD2 (5 bases). V lost 4 bases and J 7 bases, leaving 13 bases between the germline ends. This CDR3 spans 13 amino acids. The CDR3 DNA sequence: TGTGCCAGCAGTTACGAGCGGACGAGGACCCAGTACTTC. Translation: CASSYERTRTQYF.

This clonotype was counted between two and nine times. The chain links TRBV5-5 to TRBJ2-3; the match to TRBD2 covers 10 bases. CDR3 size: 15 residues. V trimming: 3 bases; J trimming: 7 bases; junction bases outside the gene matches: 8. The germline V gene encodes CDR1 SGHKS and CDR2 YYEKEE (reference sequence). The CDR3: CASSWSSGGSNTQYF. The DNA of the CDR3 is TGTGCCAGCAGCTGGAGTAGCGGGGGGTCCAATACGCAGTATTTT.

This clonotype was recorded a few times. This chain joins TRBV27 and TRBJ2-5; D possibly corresponds to TRBD1 (6 bases). V lost 9 bases, J lost 2 bases, and 13 bases lay in between. The CDR3 is 13 amino acids. CDR1 and CDR2 (germline): MNHEY, SMNVEV (reference sequence). The CDR3 sequence: CASIGQGQETQYF. CDR3 nucleotides: TGTGCCAGTATAGGCCAGGGGCAAGAGACCCAGTACTTC.

This clonotype was observed a handful of times. The chain uses TRBV6-5 and TRBJ1-4; perhaps TRBD1 as D (6 bases). Germline V gene lookup returns CDR1 MNHEY and CDR2 SVGAGI. The CDR3 totals 13 residues. V was shortened by 6 bases and J by 8 bases, with 13 bases between the two germline ends. This chain's CDR3 is CASRPGQQEKLFF. Written as DNA, the CDR3 is TGTGCCAGCAGACCCGGACAGCAGGAAAAACTGTTTTTT.

This clonotype was observed a few times. The chain is built from TRBV7-2 and TRBJ1-2, with D possibly being TRBD1 (6 bases). Trimming cost V 5 bases and J 4 bases, with 14 bases left between them. Germline V gives CDR1 SGHTA, CDR2 FQGNSA. The CDR3 is 14 amino acids. CDR3 loop: CASSTVQGGYGYTF. The CDR3 DNA reads as TGTGCCAGCAGCACAGTACAGGGTGGCTATGGCTACACCTTC.

The V call is TRBV6-2 or TRBV6-3, the J call TRBJ1-5; possibly TRBD1 for D (6 bases). The CDR3 totals 14 residues. Germline loops: CDR1 MNHEY, CDR2 SVGEGT. The V gene lost 10 bases and the J gene lost 1 base, with 14 bases spanning the gap. CDR3 sequence reads: CATRWGASNQPQHF. Written as DNA, the CDR3 is TGTGCCACACGGTGGGGGGCAAGCAATCAGCCCCAGCATTTT.

This clonotype showed up just a few times. This chain's CDR3 is CSVEENTDTQYF. CDR3 in DNA: TGCAGCGTTGAAGAGAATACAGATACGCAGTATTTT. V usage is TRBV29-1 and J usage is TRBJ2-3; no clear D. The CDR3 is 12 residues long. The V end lost 0 bases, the J end lost 3 bases, and 4 bases lay between the germline ends. Per the germline V gene, CDR1 is SQVTM and CDR2 is ANQGSEA.

This clonotype was seen a handful of times. The chain combines TRBV12-3 or TRBV12-4 with TRBJ2-5; no clear D gene. The CDR3 covers 13 residues. V was cut by 4 bases and J by 5 bases, with 11 bases left in between. The CDR3 loop is CASSSGSWETQYF. The CDR3 region has the DNA TGTGCCAGCAGTTCCGGTTCGTGGGAGACCCAGTACTTC.

A few counts support this clonotype. The CDR3 sequence: CASSLGNSNTGELFF. The CDR3, as DNA: TGTGCCAGCAGCTTAGGAAACTCGAACACCGGGGAGCTGTTTTTT. The rearrangement uses TRBV11-2 and TRBJ2-2; D remains unclear. Trimming removed 1 base from V and 0 bases from J, with 6 bases in between. CDR1 SGHAT and CDR2 FQNNGV come from the germline V gene. CDR3 length: 15 residues.

This clonotype was detected only a few times. The gene calls are TRBV30 and TRBJ1-1; 7 positions agree with TRBD1. CDR1 is GTSNPN, CDR2 SVGIG, per germline (reference sequence). V was clipped by 0 bases and J by 3 bases; unmatched bases: 4. This CDR3 comprises 14 residues. CDR3 DNA sequence: TGTGCCTGGAGTGTCCGGCAGGGGGACACTGAAGCTTTCTTT. Amino acids: CAWSVRQGDTEAFF.

There are a few counts of this clonotype. V is TRBV28 and J is TRBJ1-1, with a tentative D call TRBD1 (6 bases). Germline V CDR1 and CDR2: MDHEN, SYDVKM. V was cut by 6 bases and J by 2 bases, with 22 bases left in between. The CDR3 covers 17 residues. The CDR3 bases are TGTGCCAGCAGGCCCCCCGGAGGGGGGGCCCCAAACACTGAAGCTTTCTTT. Protein product: CASRPPGGGAPNTEAFF.

This clonotype came up a few times. The missing conserved phenylalanine or tryptophan at the end of this CDR3 makes a read error likely. The V and J genes are TRBV18 and TRBJ2-7; 7 bases line up with TRBD1. CDR1 is KGHSH and CDR2 is LQKENI in the germline V gene. The J segment lost 5 bases and the V segment lost 6 bases, leaving 16 bases of the junction unmatched. This CDR3 contains 16 residues. CDR3 residues: CASSPEETGWFDEQYL. The CDR3 DNA reads as TGTGCCAGCTCGCCAGAGGAGACAGGGTGGTTCGACGAGCAGTACCTC.

The rearrangement joins TRBV7-3 to TRBJ2-1; 8 nucleotides align to TRBD1. V was pared by 5 bases and J by 6 bases, with 12 bases of the junction left unmatched. The germline V gene encodes CDR1 SGHTA and CDR2 FQGTGA. The CDR3 contains 16 residues. Here the CDR3 reads CASSVRGRETANEQFF. CDR3 DNA sequence: TGTGCCAGCAGCGTCAGGGGGCGCGAGACGGCCAATGAGCAGTTCTTC.

CDR3 nucleotides: TGTGCCAGCAGTTTGAACAGGTATTCCTACGAGCAGTACGTC. Amino acid sequence: CASSLNRYSYEQYV. The V gene is TRBV27, the J gene TRBJ2-5, with a tentative D call TRBD1 (5 bases). The DNA end is more similar to TRBJ2-7, so the J call may be wrong. Per germline, CDR1 MNHEY and CDR2 SMNVEV (reference sequence). This CDR3 spans 14 amino acids.